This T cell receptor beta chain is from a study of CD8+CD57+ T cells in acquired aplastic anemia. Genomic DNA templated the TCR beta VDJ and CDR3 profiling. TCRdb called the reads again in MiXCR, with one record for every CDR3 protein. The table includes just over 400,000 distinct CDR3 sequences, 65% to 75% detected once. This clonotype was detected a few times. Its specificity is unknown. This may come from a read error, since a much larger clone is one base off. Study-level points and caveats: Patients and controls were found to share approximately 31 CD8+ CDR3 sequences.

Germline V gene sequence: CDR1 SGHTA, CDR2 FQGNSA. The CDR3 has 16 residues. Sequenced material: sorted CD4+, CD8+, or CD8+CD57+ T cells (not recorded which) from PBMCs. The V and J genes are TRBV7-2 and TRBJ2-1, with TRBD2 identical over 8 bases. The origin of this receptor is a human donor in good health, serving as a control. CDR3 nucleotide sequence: TGTGCCGGCAGTTACCGCGGGGGGAGCTCCTACAATGAGCAGTTCTTC. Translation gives CAGSYRGGSSYNEQFF.